This T cell receptor (beta chain) was sequenced in a study of blood T cell repertoires in COVID-19. Whole-study context: COVID-19 samples collected from the United States, Italy and Spain covered acute and convalescent phases.

The table came from immunoSEQ multiplex PCR; TCRdb's copy has only in-frame clones and leaves some out. The data show over 250,000 clones, 86% seen once. V lost 7 bases to trimming and J lost 2 bases, with 18 bases between them. CDR1 and CDR2 (germline): MGHDK, SYGVNS. The CDR3 is 15 residues long. The sequenced material came from peripheral blood. The receptor was isolated from a man aged 35-49 years who had recovered from COVID-19. The rearrangement links TRBV25-1 to TRBJ2-7, with TRBD1 as a possible D gene (6 bases). The CDR3 sequence is CASKNRVVFPYEQYF. For the CDR3, the DNA is TGTGCCAGCAAAAACAGGGTGGTCTTCCCCTACGAGCAGTACTTC.